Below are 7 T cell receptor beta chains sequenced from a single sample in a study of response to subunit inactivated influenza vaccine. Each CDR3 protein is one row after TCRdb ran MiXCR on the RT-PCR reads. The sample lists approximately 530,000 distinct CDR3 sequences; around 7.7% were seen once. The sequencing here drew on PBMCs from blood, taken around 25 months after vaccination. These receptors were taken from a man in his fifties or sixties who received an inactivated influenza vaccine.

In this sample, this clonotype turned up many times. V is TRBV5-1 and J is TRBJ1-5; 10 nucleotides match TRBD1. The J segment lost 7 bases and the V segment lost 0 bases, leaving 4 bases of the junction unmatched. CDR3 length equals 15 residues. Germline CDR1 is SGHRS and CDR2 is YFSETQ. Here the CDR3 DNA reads TGCGCCAGCAGCTTGGGACAGGGGGCTGGACAGCCCCAGCATTTT. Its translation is CASSLGQGAGQPQHF.

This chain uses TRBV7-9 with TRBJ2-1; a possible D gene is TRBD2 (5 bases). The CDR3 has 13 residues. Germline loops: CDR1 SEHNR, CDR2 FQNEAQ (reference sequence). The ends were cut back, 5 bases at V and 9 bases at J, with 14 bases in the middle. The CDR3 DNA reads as TGTGCCAGCAGCCCGGTACGGGGTGGTGAGCAGTTCTTC. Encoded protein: CASSPVRGGEQFF.

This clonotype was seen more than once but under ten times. The CDR3 loop reads CAPPQGPDHQDIQYF. The CDR3 DNA sequence: TGTGCCCCGCCCCAGGGGCCCGACCATCAAGACATTCAGTACTTC. The V gene is TRBV24-1, the J gene TRBJ2-4; maybe TRBD1 (6 bases). The CDR3 runs 15 residues. Trimming left V 12 bases short and J 8 bases short, with 25 bases between. Germline V lookup: CDR1 KGHDR, CDR2 SFDVKD.

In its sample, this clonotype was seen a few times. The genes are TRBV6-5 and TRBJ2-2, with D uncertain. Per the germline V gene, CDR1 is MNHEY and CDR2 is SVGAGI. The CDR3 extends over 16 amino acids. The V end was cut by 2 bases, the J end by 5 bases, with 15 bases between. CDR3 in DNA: TGTGCCAGCAGTTACCAAAACCCGACGAGGACCGGGGAGCTGTTTTTT. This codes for CASSYQNPTRTGELFF.

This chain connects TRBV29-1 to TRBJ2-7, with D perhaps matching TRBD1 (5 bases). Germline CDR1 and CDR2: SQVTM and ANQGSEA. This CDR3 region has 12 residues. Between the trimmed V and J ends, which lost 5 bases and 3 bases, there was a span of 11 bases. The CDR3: CSVTTEDYEQYF. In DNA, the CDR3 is TGCAGCGTTACGACAGAAGACTACGAGCAGTACTTC.

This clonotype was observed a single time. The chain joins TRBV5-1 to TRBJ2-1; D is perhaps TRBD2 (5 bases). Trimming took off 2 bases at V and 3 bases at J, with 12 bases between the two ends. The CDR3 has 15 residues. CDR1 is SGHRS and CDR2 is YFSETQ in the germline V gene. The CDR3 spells CASSFGGYVYNEQFF. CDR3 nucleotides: TGCGCCAGCAGCTTTGGCGGGTACGTCTACAATGAGCAGTTCTTC.

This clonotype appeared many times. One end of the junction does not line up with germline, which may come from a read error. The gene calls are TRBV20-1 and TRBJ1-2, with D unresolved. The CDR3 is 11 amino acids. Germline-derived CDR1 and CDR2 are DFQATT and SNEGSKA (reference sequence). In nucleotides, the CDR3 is TGCAGTGCTAGAGATGGTCCTCAGGAGGGCTTC. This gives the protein CSARDGPQEGF.